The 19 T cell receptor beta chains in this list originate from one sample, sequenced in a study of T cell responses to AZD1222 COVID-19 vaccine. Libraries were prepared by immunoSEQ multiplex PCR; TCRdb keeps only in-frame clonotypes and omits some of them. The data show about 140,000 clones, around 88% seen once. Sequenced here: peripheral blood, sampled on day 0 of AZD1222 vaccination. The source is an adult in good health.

In DNA, the CDR3 is TGCGCCAGCAGTGAGTCCGGGTACGATCAGCCCCAGCATTTT. It translates to CASSESGYDQPQHF. The gene calls are TRBV10-1 and TRBJ1-5; no clear D. The germline CDR1 and CDR2 sequences are WNHNN and SYGVQD (reference sequence). V was shortened by 0 bases and J by 5 bases, with 8 bases between the two germline ends. The CDR3 contains 14 residues.

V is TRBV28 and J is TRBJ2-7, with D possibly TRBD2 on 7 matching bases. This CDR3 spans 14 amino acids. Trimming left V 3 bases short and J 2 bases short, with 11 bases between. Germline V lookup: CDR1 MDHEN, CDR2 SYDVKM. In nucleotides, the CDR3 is TGTGCCAGCAGTTTGGGGGGGGCCACCTACGAGCAGTACTTC. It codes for CASSLGGATYEQYF.

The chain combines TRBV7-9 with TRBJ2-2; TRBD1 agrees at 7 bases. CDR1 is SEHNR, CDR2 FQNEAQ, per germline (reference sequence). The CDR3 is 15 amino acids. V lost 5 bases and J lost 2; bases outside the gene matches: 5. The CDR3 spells CASSTGQENTGELFF. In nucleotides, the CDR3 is TGTGCCAGCAGCACCGGACAGGAAAACACCGGGGAGCTGTTTTTT.

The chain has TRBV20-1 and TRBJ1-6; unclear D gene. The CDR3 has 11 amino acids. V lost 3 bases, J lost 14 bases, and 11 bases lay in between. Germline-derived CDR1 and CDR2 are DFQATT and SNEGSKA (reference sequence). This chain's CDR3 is CSASTSWTLHF. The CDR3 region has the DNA TGCAGTGCTAGCACATCTTGGACCCTCCACTTT.

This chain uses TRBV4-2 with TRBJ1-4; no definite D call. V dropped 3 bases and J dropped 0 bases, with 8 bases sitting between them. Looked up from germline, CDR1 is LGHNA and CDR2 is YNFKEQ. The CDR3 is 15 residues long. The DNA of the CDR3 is TGTGCCAGCAGCCAGGCCAGATCAACTAATGAAAAACTGTTTTTT. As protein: CASSQARSTNEKLFF.

DNA of the CDR3: TGCGCGGGAGGGAAGCCCCAGCATTTT. Translated: CAGGKPQHF. V gene TRBV20-1 combines with J gene TRBJ1-5, with D unclear. Germline CDR1 reads DFQATT; CDR2 reads SNEGSKA (reference sequence). CDR3 length: 9 residues.

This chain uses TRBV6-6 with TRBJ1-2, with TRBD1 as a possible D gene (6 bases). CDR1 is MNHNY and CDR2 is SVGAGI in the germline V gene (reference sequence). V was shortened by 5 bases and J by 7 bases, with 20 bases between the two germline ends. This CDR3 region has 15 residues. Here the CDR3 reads CASSPRQEERSGYTF. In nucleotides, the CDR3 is TGTGCCAGCAGTCCAAGACAGGAGGAAAGGAGTGGCTACACCTTC.

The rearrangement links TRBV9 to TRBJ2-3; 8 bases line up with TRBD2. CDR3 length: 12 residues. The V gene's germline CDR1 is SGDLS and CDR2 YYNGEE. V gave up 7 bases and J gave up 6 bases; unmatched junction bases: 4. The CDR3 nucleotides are TGTGCCAGCTCAGCGGGAGAGGATACGCAGTATTTT. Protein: CASSAGEDTQYF.

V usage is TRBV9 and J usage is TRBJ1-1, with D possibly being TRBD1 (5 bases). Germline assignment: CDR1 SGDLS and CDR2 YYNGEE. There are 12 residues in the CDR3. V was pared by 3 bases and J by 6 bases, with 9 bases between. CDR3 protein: CASSGRTPEAFF. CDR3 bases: TGTGCCAGCAGCGGAAGGACACCTGAAGCTTTCTTT.

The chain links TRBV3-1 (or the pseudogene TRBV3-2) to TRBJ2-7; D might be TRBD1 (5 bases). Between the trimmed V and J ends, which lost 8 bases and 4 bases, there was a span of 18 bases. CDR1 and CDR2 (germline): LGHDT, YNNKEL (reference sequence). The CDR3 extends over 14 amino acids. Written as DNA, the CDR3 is TGTGCCAGCGACATGACAGCAAACTATTACGAGCAGTACTTC. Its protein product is CASDMTANYYEQYF.

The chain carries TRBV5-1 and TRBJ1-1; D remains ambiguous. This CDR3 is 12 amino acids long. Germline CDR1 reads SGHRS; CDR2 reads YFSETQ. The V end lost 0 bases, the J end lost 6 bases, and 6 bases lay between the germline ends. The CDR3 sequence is CASSLGTSEAFF. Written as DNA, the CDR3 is TGCGCCAGCAGCTTGGGAACATCTGAAGCTTTCTTT.

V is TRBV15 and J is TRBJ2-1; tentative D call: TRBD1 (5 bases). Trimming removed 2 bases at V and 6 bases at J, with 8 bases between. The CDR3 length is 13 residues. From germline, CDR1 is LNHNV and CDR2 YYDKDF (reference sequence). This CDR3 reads CATSRSGSNEQFF. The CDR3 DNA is TGTGCCACCAGCAGATCAGGGTCCAATGAGCAGTTCTTC.

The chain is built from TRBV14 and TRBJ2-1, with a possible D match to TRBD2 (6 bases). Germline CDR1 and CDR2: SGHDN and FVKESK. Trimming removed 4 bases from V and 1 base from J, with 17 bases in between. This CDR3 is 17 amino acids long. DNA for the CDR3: TGTGCCAGCAGCCCGTTGATTAGCGGACGGTCCTACAATGAGCAGTTCTTC. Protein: CASSPLISGRSYNEQFF.

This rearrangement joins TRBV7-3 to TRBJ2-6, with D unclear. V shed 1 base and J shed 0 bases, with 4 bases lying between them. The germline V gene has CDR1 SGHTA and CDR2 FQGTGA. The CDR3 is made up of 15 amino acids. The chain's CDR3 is CASSLMSSGANVLTF. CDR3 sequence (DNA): TGTGCCAGCAGCTTAATGAGCTCTGGGGCCAACGTCCTGACTTTC.

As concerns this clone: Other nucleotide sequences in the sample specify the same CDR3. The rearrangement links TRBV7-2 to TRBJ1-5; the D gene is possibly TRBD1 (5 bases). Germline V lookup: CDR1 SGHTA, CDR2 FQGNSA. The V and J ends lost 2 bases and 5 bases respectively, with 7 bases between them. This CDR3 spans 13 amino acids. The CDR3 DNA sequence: TGTGCCAGCAGCTTACAAGGGGATCAGCCCCAGCATTTT. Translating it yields CASSLQGDQPQHF.

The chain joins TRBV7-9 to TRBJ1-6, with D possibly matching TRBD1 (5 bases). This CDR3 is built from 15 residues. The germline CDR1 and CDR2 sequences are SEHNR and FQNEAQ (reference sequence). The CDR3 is CAVDSKGAGNSPLHF. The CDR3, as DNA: TGTGCAGTAGACAGCAAAGGGGCTGGCAATTCACCCCTCCACTTT.

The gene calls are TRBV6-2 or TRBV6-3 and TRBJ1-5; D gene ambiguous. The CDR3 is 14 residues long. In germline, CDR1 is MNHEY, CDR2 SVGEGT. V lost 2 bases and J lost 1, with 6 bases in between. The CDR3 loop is CASSYILSNQPQHF. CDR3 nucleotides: TGTGCCAGCAGTTACATCCTGAGCAATCAGCCCCAGCATTTT.

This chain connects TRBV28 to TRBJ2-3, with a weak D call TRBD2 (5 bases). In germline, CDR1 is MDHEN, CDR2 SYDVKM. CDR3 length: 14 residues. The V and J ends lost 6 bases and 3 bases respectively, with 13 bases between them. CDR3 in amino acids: CASSRRTWTDTQYF. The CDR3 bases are TGTGCCAGCAGCCGTCGGACTTGGACAGATACGCAGTATTTT. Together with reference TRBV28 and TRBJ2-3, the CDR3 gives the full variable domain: DVKVTQSSRYLVKRTGEKVFLECVQDMDHENMFWYRQDPGLGLRLIYFSYDVKMKEKGDIPEGYSVSREKKERFSLILESASTNQTSMYLCASSRRTWTDTQYFGPGTRLTVL.

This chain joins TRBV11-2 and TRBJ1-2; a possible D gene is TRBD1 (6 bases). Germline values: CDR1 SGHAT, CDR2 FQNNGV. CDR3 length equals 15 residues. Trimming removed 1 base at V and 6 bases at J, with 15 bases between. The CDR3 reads CASSLGPTGSDGYTF. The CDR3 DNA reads TGTGCCAGCAGCTTAGGGCCTACAGGGAGCGATGGCTACACCTTC.